These T cell receptor beta chains were read from a single sample in a study of CD8 T cells in Susac syndrome. TCRdb reprocessed the immunoSEQ multiplex PCR reads via MiXCR and lists one record per CDR3 protein. This table holds fewer than 350,000 distinct CDR3 sequences, under 95% found once. The specimen sequenced was CD4+ T cells from PBMCs. The receptors shown here come from a human donor with multiple sclerosis. Each CDR3 is given with its conserved first and last residue. Fields, in order: CDR3 protein, V gene, clone size, CDR3 length. The size field is filled for only some rows; it gives once, few, many or a size class.

CDR3: CASSLSRTRLGGTDTQYF
V: TRBV5-1
size: .
length: 18

CDR3: CASSFGDRRTDTQYF
V: TRBV7-2
size: .
length: 15

CDR3: CSVVWNPGSTEAFF
V: TRBV29-1
size: .
length: 14

CDR3: CASSFEVTKNIQYF
V: TRBV5-1
size: .
length: 14

CDR3: CASSSTGGGVNTEAFF
V: TRBV5-1
size: .
length: 16

CDR3: CASSRPDYQETQYF
V: TRBV27
size: .
length: 14

CDR3: CSVEKTGGNVADTQYF
V: TRBV29-1
size: .
length: 16

CDR3: CASSLVQSNTEAFF
V: TRBV27
size: once
length: 14

CDR3: CASSELGTAKKLFF
V: TRBV25-1
size: .
length: 14

CDR3: CASSRQSTYNEQFF
V: TRBV2
size: .
length: 14

CDR3: CASSLRGSRGGETQYF
V: TRBV5-6
size: .
length: 16

CDR3: CSARDPEGDSYEQYF
V: TRBV20-1
size: .
length: 15

CDR3: CASSPLAGAPNEQFF
V: TRBV12-3/TRBV12-4
size: .
length: 15

CDR3: CASTHAPTDTQYF
V: TRBV5-6
size: .
length: 13

CDR3: CASSLYRIQETQYF
V: TRBV5-4
size: .
length: 14

CDR3: CASSFGGPYGYTF
V: TRBV7-9
size: few
length: 13

CDR3: CASSVRGINQPQHF
V: TRBV2
size: .
length: 14

CDR3: CASSPRTSPKTGELFF
V: TRBV7-2
size: once
length: 16

CDR3: CASSPRQGRDGELFF
V: TRBV12-3/TRBV12-4
size: few
length: 15

CDR3: CASIGSGRYNEQFF
V: TRBV6-5
size: .
length: 14

CDR3: CASRAKGELFF
V: TRBV5-1
size: .
length: 11

CDR3: CASSLLNEQYF
V: TRBV7-2
size: .
length: 11

CDR3: CASSAVQGQPQHF
V: TRBV7-2
size: .
length: 13

CDR3: CAWSVLPKGRLRNEQFF
V: TRBV30
size: .
length: 17

CDR3: CASSFVPSGANVLTF
V: TRBV12-3/TRBV12-4
size: .
length: 15

CDR3: CASGLSWGSDGELFF
V: TRBV12-5
size: .
length: 15

CDR3: CASSSLGFRSYEQYF
V: TRBV7-9
size: .
length: 15

CDR3: CASFRTGRDYGYTF
V: TRBV21-1
size: once
length: 14

CDR3: CSASPDGENGYTF
V: TRBV20-1
size: .
length: 13

CDR3: CASSQHGLTDYF
V: TRBV14
size: .
length: 12

CDR3: CASSLKADSQETQYF
V: TRBV7-2
size: .
length: 15

CDR3: CASRFSGRAISGELFF
V: TRBV7-2
size: .
length: 16

CDR3: CSVAVGGDGEQYF
V: TRBV29-1
size: once
length: 13

CDR3: CASRRTSGRSRNEQFF
V: TRBV12-3/TRBV12-4
size: .
length: 16

CDR3: CASSPQDPRAAPNQPQHF
V: TRBV27
size: .
length: 18

CDR3: CASRADRSRTYGYTF
V: TRBV2
size: .
length: 15

CDR3: CASRRRTGVGTEAFF
V: TRBV5-1
size: .
length: 15

CDR3: CATSGTGGKAEAFF
V: TRBV24-1
size: .
length: 14

CDR3: CSARESEWGYNEQFF
V: TRBV20-1
size: .
length: 15

CDR3: CASSLRNRGRTGANVLTF
V: TRBV7-2
size: .
length: 18

CDR3: CASSLAGTDEKLFF
V: TRBV5-1
size: .
length: 14

CDR3: CASSPTDFLSQAFF
V: TRBV6-2/TRBV6-3
size: .
length: 14

CDR3: CASSERSAGFGADTQYF
V: TRBV2
size: .
length: 17

CDR3: CASSPSGRVIDTQYF
V: TRBV28
size: .
length: 15

CDR3: CSASEVAGRYNEQFF
V: TRBV20-1
size: .
length: 15

CDR3: CASYGTGQPRGNEQFF
V: TRBV12-3/TRBV12-4
size: .
length: 16

CDR3: CASSQPGLAGAFNEQFF
V: TRBV7-9
size: .
length: 17

CDR3: CASSLGINEKLFF
V: TRBV12-3/TRBV12-4
size: .
length: 13

CDR3: CASRDLYSNQPQHF
V: TRBV27
size: .
length: 14

CDR3: CSANKDQGRGNSPLHF
V: TRBV20-1
size: .
length: 16

CDR3: CASSTAIMTGGINEQFF
V: TRBV12-3/TRBV12-4
size: .
length: 17

CDR3: CASSLGGTGGRVAFF
V: TRBV7-2
size: .
length: 15

CDR3: CASSVDPAGGHTDTQYF
V: TRBV9
size: .
length: 17

CDR3: CATSPQSGEQYF
V: TRBV15
size: .
length: 12

CDR3: CASRVQGKGDTQYF
V: TRBV2
size: .
length: 14